A selection of T cell receptor beta chains follows, all from one sample in a study of response to subunit inactivated influenza vaccine. TCRdb used MiXCR to reprocess the RT-PCR reads, holding one entry per CDR3 protein. The sample yields about 780,000 distinct CDR3 sequences, 18% seen once. Sequenced here: PBMCs from blood, sampled 5 days after vaccination. The receptors stem from a man between 50 and 59 years old who received an inactivated influenza vaccine. The CDR3 runs from the conserved cysteine through the conserved F or W. Fields, in order: V gene, CDR3 length, D gene, J gene, clone size, CDR3 DNA, CDR3 protein. A D gene is named only where the DNA matches it firmly. The size entry is marked missing in some rows and otherwise reads once, few, many or a size class.

V: TRBV10-3; length: 17; D: NA; J: TRBJ2-3; size: NA; DNA: TGTGCCATCAGTGAGTCACCGGGACTTCCCACCACAGATACGCAGTATTTT; CDR3: CAISESPGLPTTDTQYF
V: TRBV29-1; length: 14; D: TRBD1; J: TRBJ2-1; size: NA; DNA: TGCAGCGTTGACCGACAGGGCTCTTACAATGAGCAGTTCTTC; CDR3: CSVDRQGSYNEQFF
V: TRBV7-9; length: 16; D: TRBD1; J: TRBJ2-1; size: few; DNA: TGTGCCAGCAGCCCCGTCGAGGGGGCCTCCTACAATGAGCAGTTCTTC; CDR3: CASSPVEGASYNEQFF
V: TRBV29-1; length: 13; D: NA; J: TRBJ1-1; size: many; DNA: TGCAGCGTCTCGGGACGGTTGAACACTGAAGCTTTCTTT; CDR3: CSVSGRLNTEAFF
V: TRBV20-1; length: 13; D: NA; J: TRBJ2-1; size: few; DNA: TGCAGTGCTACGGACTCCCCTCACAATGAGCAGTTCTTC; CDR3: CSATDSPHNEQFF
V: TRBV28; length: 15; D: NA; J: TRBJ2-7; size: few; DNA: TGTGCCAGCAGTTCTTTTAGCGAGGGGACCTACGAGCAGTACTTC; CDR3: CASSSFSEGTYEQYF
V: TRBV20-1; length: 15; D: NA; J: TRBJ2-5; size: few; DNA: TGCAGTGCTAGAGACCCGACCGGGGCGTCAGAGACCCAGTACTTC; CDR3: CSARDPTGASETQYF
V: TRBV6-2/TRBV6-3; length: 14; D: TRBD1; J: TRBJ1-2; size: many; DNA: TGTGCCAGCAGTTCTACAGGGGGACACTATGGCTACACCTTC; CDR3: CASSSTGGHYGYTF
V: TRBV29-1; length: 14; D: TRBD1; J: TRBJ2-2; size: many; DNA: TGCAGCGCTATGGGACAGTACTCCGCCGGGGAGCTGTTTTTT; CDR3: CSAMGQYSAGELFF
V: TRBV12-3/TRBV12-4; length: 17; D: TRBD2; J: TRBJ2-4; size: NA; DNA: TGTGCCAGCAGTGGAGGGGGTAGCGGGAGGGGTCGGCACATTCAGTACTTC; CDR3: CASSGGGSGRGRHIQYF
V: TRBV19; length: 14; D: NA; J: TRBJ2-5; size: NA; DNA: TGTGCCAGTAGTATCGGGACTGAAACGGGGACCCAGTACTTC; CDR3: CASSIGTETGTQYF
V: TRBV12-3/TRBV12-4; length: 16; D: TRBD2; J: TRBJ2-1; size: NA; DNA: TGTGCCAGCAGCCCTAGCGGGGGGGCCACATACAATGAGCAGTTCTTC; CDR3: CASSPSGGATYNEQFF
V: TRBV12-3/TRBV12-4; length: 14; D: NA; J: TRBJ2-2; size: NA; DNA: TGTGCCAGCAGGCGAACCACAGCGTCCGGGGAGCTGTTTTTT; CDR3: CASRRTTASGELFF
V: TRBV5-1; length: 17; D: TRBD2; J: TRBJ2-2; size: NA; DNA: TGCGCCAGCAGCTTGAGGCTAGCGGGAGCCCACACCGGGGAGCTGTTTTTT; CDR3: CASSLRLAGAHTGELFF
V: TRBV20-1; length: 12; D: NA; J: TRBJ2-7; size: few; DNA: TGCAGTGCTAGCCCCCCTTCGCGTGAGCAGTACTTC; CDR3: CSASPPSREQYF
V: TRBV5-5; length: 13; D: NA; J: TRBJ1-1; size: NA; DNA: TGTCTGGTGAGTTCTGATCTGAACACTGAAGCTTTCTTT; CDR3: CLVSSDLNTEAFF
V: TRBV6-2/TRBV6-3; length: 11; D: NA; J: TRBJ2-7; size: NA; DNA: TGTGCCAGCAGTAAGGCGGGTGAGCAGTACTTC; CDR3: CASSKAGEQYF
V: TRBV20-1; length: 13; D: NA; J: TRBJ2-2; size: many; DNA: TGCAGTGCTAGGCCGGACAACACCGGGGAGCTGTTTTTT; CDR3: CSARPDNTGELFF
V: TRBV19; length: 18; D: TRBD2; J: TRBJ2-1; size: NA; DNA: TGTGCCAGTAGTATACGGCGAGAGCGGGGGACCTTCTACAATGAGCAGTTCTTC; CDR3: CASSIRRERGTFYNEQFF
V: TRBV18; length: 13; D: NA; J: TRBJ2-7; size: NA; DNA: TGTGCCAGCTCACCACTCGCAATGGGGGAGCAGTACTTC; CDR3: CASSPLAMGEQYF
V: TRBV3-1; length: 15; D: NA; J: TRBJ2-3; size: NA; DNA: TGTGCCAGCAGCCAAGAGATGTTAGCGTTCGATACGCAGTATTTT; CDR3: CASSQEMLAFDTQYF
V: TRBV7-8; length: 15; D: NA; J: TRBJ1-5; size: NA; DNA: TGTGCCAGCAGCGCGCTGGGGAGTAGCAATCAGCCCCAGCATTTT; CDR3: CASSALGSSNQPQHF
V: TRBV27; length: 15; D: NA; J: TRBJ2-7; size: NA; DNA: TGTGCCAGCAGTTTAAGTCTACTTAGTTCCTACGAGCAGTACTTC; CDR3: CASSLSLLSSYEQYF
V: TRBV10-3; length: 17; D: TRBD2; J: TRBJ2-1; size: NA; DNA: TGTGCCATCAGTGAGCCCCAACCCAGCGGGGGGTACAATGAGCAGTTCTTC; CDR3: CAISEPQPSGGYNEQFF
V: TRBV30; length: 16; D: NA; J: TRBJ2-7; size: NA; DNA: TGTGCCTGGAGTGGACGCGGAAAGACAGCCCGATACGAGCAGTACTTC; CDR3: CAWSGRGKTARYEQYF
V: TRBV5-1; length: 16; D: TRBD2; J: TRBJ2-3; size: NA; DNA: TGCGCCACCTCACCAGGAGGGACTATTGTCACAGATACGCAGTATTTT; CDR3: CATSPGGTIVTDTQYF
V: TRBV6-2/TRBV6-3; length: 19; D: NA; J: TRBJ2-1; size: NA; DNA: TGTGCCAGCAGTATTAGCGCCGGGACGGCGGGCAGCTCCTACAATGAGCAGTTCTTC; CDR3: CASSISAGTAGSSYNEQFF
V: TRBV12-3/TRBV12-4; length: 14; D: NA; J: TRBJ1-1; size: few; DNA: TGTGCCAGCAGTTTAGCCCCGGACAGATTTCGAGCTTTCTTT; CDR3: CASSLAPDRFRAFF
V: TRBV11-2; length: 16; D: TRBD2; J: TRBJ2-7; size: NA; DNA: TGTGCCAGCAGCTTTGGGGCGGGAGTTTCTCCTTACGAGCAGTACTTC; CDR3: CASSFGAGVSPYEQYF
V: TRBV6-1; length: 14; D: NA; J: TRBJ2-7; size: NA; DNA: TGTGCCAGCAGTGAAAGCGTCAGGGGTTACGAGCAGTACTTC; CDR3: CASSESVRGYEQYF
V: TRBV5-4; length: 16; D: TRBD2; J: TRBJ2-1; size: NA; DNA: TGTGCCAGCAGCGGGAGCGGGAGGCTTTCCTACAATGAGCAGTTCTTC; CDR3: CASSGSGRLSYNEQFF
V: TRBV10-3; length: 14; D: NA; J: TRBJ1-2; size: few; DNA: TGTGCCATCAGTGATCACGGGTCGTACTATGGCTACACCTTC; CDR3: CAISDHGSYYGYTF